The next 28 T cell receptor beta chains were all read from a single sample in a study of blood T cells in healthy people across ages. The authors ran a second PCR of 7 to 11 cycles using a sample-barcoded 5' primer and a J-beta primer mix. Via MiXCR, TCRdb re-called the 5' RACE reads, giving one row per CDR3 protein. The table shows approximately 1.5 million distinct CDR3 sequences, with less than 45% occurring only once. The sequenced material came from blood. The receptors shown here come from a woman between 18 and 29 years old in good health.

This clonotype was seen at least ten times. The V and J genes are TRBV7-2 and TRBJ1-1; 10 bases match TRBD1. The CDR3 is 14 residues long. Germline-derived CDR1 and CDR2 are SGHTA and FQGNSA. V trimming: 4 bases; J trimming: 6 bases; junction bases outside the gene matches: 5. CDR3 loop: CASSWGQGSAEAFF. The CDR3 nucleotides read TGTGCCAGCAGCTGGGGACAGGGGTCCGCTGAAGCTTTCTTT.

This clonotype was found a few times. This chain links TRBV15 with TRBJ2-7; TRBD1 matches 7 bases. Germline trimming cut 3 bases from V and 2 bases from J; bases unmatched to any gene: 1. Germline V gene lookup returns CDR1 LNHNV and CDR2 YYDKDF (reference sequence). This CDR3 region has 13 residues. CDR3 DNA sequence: TGTGCCACCAGCAGGGGACAGACCTACGAGCAGTACTTC. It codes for CATSRGQTYEQYF.

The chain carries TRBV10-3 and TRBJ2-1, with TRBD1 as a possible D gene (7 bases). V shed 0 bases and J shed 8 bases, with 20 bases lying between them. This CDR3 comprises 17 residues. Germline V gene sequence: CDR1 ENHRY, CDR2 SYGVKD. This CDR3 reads CAISESTRTGGGDEQFF. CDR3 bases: TGTGCCATCAGTGAGTCGACTCGGACTGGAGGGGGCGATGAGCAGTTCTTC.

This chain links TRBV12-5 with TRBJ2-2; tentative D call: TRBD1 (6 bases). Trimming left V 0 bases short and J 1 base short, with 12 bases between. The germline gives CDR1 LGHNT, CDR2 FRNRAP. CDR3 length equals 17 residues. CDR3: CASGLVLGRGNTGELFF. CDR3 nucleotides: TGTGCTAGTGGTTTGGTACTAGGCAGGGGGAACACCGGGGAGCTGTTTTTT.

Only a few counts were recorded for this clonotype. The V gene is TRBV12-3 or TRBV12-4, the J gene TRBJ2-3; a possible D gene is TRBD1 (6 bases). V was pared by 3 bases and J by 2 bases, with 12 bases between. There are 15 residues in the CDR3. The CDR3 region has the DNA TGTGCCAGCAGTTTCGAGGGGGATAACACAGATACGCAGTATTTT. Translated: CASSFEGDNTDTQYF.

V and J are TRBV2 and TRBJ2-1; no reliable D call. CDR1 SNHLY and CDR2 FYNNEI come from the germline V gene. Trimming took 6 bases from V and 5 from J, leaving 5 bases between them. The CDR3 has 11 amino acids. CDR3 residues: CASRADNEQFF. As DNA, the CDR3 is TGTGCCAGCAGGGCCGACAATGAGCAGTTCTTC.

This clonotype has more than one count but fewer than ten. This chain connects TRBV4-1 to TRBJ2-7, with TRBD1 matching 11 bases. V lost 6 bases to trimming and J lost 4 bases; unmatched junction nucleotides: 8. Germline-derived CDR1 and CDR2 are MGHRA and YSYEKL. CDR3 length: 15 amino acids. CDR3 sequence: CASSRPGQGGYEQYF. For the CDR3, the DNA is TGCGCCAGCAGTAGACCGGGACAGGGGGGATACGAGCAGTACTTC.

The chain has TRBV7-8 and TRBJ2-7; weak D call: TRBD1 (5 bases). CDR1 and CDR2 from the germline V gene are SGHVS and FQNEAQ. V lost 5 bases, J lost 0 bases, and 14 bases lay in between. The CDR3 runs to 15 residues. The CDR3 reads CASSPLTEYSYEQYF. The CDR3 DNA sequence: TGTGCCAGCAGCCCGCTGACAGAATACTCCTACGAGCAGTACTTC.

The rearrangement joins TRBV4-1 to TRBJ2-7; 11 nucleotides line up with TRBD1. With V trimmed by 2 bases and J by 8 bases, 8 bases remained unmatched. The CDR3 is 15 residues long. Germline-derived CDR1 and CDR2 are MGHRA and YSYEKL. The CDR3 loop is CASSQIGTGGSKQYF. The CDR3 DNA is TGCGCCAGCAGCCAAATCGGGACAGGGGGATCTAAGCAGTACTTC.

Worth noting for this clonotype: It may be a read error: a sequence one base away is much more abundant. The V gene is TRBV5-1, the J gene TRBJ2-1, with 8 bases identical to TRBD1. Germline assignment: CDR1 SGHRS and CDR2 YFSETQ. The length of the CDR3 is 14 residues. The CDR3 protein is CASSLGQELNERFF. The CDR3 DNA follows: TGCGCCAGCAGCCTGGGACAGGAATTGAATGAGCGGTTCTTC.

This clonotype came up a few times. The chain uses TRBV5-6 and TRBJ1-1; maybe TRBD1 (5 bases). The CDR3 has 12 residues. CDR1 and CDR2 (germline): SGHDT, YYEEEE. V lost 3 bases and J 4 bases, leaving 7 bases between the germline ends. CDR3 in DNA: TGTGCCAGCAGCTCAGGGACCACTGAAGCTTTCTTT. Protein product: CASSSGTTEAFF.

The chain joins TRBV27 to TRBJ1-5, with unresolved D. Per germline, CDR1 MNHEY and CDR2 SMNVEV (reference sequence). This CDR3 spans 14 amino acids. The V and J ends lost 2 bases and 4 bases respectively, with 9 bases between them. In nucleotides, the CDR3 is TGTGCCAGCAGTTTACGGCGTCCGAATCAGCCCCAGCATTTT. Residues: CASSLRRPNQPQHF.

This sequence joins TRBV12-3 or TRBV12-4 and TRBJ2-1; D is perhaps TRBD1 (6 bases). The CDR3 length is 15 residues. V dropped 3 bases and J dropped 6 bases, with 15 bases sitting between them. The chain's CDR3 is CASSFGRGLINEQFF. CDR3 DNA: TGTGCCAGCAGTTTCGGCAGGGGCCTTATCAATGAGCAGTTCTTC.

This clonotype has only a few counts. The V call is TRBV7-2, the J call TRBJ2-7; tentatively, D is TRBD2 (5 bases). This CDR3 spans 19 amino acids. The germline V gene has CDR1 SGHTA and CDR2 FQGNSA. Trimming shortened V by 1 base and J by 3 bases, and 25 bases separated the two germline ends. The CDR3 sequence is CASSLDGRHTLGRGYEQYF. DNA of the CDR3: TGTGCCAGCAGCTTAGACGGCCGTCACACACTAGGGAGAGGCTACGAGCAGTACTTC.

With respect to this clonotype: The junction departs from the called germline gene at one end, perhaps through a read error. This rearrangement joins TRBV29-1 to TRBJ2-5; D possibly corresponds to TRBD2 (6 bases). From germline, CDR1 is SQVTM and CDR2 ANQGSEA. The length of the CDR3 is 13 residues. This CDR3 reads CSVVWGEKETRYF. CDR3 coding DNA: TGCAGCGTTGTTTGGGGGGAGAAGGAGACCCGGTACTTC.

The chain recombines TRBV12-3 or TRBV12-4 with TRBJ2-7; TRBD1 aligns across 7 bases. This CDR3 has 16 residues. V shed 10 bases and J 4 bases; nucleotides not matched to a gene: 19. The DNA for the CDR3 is TGTGCCACTAGTTTACGAACCGGGCTACAGGGGTACGAGCAGTACTTC. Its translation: CATSLRTGLQGYEQYF.

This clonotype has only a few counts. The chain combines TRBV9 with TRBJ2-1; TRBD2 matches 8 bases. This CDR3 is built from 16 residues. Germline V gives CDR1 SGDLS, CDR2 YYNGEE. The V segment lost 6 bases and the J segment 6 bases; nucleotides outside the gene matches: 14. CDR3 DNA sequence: TGTGCCAGCACCTCAGAGGGACATCGGGGGGGCAATGAGCAGTTCTTC. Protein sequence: CASTSEGHRGGNEQFF.

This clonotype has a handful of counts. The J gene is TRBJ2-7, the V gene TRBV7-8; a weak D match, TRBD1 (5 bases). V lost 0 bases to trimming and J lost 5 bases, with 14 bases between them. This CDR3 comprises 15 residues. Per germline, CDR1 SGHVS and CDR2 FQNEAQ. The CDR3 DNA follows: TGTGCCAGCAGCTTAGCGCAGGGTACAAAGCACGAGCAGTACTTC. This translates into CASSLAQGTKHEQYF.

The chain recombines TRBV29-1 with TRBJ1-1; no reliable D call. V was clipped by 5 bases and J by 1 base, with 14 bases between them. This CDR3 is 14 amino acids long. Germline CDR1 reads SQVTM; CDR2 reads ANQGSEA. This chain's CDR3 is CSVLFMTANTEAFF. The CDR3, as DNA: TGCAGCGTTCTCTTCATGACGGCGAACACTGAAGCTTTCTTT.

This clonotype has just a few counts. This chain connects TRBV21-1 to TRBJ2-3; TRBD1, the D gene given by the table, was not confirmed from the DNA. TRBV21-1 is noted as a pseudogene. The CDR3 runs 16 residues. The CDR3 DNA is TGTGCCAGCAGCAAATTCGCCCCGGGGCGCACAGATACGCAGTATTTT. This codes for CASSKFAPGRTDTQYF.

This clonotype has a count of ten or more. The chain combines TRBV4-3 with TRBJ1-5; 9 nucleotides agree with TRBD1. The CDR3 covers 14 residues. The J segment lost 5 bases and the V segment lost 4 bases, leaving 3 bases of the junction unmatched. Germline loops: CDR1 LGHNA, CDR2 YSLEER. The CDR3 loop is CASSLDRGDQPQHF. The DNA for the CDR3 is TGCGCCAGCAGCCTTGACAGGGGGGATCAGCCCCAGCATTTT.

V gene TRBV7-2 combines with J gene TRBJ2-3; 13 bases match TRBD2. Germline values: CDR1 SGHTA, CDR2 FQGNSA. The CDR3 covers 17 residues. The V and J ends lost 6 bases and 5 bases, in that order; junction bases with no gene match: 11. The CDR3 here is CASSLGTSGVRQDTQYF. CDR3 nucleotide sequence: TGTGCCAGCAGTCTTGGGACTAGCGGGGTTCGGCAAGATACGCAGTATTTT.

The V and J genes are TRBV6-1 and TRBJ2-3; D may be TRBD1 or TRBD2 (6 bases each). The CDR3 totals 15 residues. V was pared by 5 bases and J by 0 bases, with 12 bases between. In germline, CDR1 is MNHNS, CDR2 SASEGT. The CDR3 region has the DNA TGTGCCAGCAGTATAGGGGGGATTAGCACAGATACGCAGTATTTT. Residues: CASSIGGISTDTQYF.

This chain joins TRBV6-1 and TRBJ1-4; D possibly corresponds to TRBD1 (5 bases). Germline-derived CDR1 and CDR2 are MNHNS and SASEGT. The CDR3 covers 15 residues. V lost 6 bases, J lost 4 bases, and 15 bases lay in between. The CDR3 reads CASSAGTAFNEKLFF. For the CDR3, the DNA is TGTGCCAGCAGCGCAGGGACTGCCTTTAATGAAAAACTGTTTTTT.

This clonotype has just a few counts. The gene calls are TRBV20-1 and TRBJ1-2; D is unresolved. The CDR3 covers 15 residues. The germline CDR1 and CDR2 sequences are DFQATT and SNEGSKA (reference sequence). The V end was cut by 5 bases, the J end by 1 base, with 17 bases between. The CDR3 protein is CSAQSSGSINYGYTF. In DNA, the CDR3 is TGCAGTGCTCAATCGAGCGGGTCCATTAACTATGGCTACACCTTC.

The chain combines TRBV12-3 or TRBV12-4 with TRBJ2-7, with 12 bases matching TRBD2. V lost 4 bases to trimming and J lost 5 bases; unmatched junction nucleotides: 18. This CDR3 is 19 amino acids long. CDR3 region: CASSSSVTSGGRIENEQYF. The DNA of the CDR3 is TGTGCCAGCAGTTCCTCCGTGACTAGCGGGGGCCGGATTGAGAACGAGCAGTACTTC.

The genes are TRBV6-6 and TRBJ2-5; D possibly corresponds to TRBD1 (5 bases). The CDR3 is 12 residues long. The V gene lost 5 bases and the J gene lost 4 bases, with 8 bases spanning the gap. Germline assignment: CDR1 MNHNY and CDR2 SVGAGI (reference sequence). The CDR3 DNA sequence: TGTGCCAGCAGTAACAGGAGAGAGACCCAGTACTTC. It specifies CASSNRRETQYF.

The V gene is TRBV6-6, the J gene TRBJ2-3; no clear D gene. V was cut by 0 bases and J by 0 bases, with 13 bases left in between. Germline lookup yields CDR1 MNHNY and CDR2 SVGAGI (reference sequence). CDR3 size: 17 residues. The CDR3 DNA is TGTGCCAGCAGTTACTCGATGTGGTTCGCTAGCACAGATACGCAGTATTTT. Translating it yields CASSYSMWFASTDTQYF.